This T cell receptor (beta chain) was identified in a study of cytomegalovirus exposure and HLA in healthy donors. Regarding the study as a whole: Using a false discovery rate of 0.05, a later analysis showed that 16,951 TCR beta sequences were associated with HLA alleles.

Turning to this clone: What it binds is not known.

The PCR ran on 60 Vbeta and 13 Jbeta primers. Here immunoSEQ multiplex PCR was the method, and the copy in TCRdb shows in-frame clones only, minus some. This table holds approximately 92,000 clones, 77% found once. Germline CDR1 is MGHDK and CDR2 is SYGVNS. This CDR3 comprises 17 residues. The trim removed 4 bases at V and 2 bases at J, leaving 11 bases unmatched. The sequenced sample was PBMCs. This sequence joins TRBV25-1 and TRBJ2-1; TRBD1 matches at 7 bases. The source of this sequence is a middle-aged man in good health and CMV-seropositive. Written as DNA, the CDR3 is TGTGCCAGCAGTGGTGACAGGGCTAGAAGCACCTACAATGAGCAGTTCTTC. Its translation: CASSGDRARSTYNEQFF.